These 24 T cell receptor beta chains were sequenced from one sample in a study of blood T cells in healthy people across ages. The use of a sample-barcoded 5' primer and a J-beta primer mix characterized a second PCR of roughly 6 to 11 cycles. In TCRdb, the 5' RACE reads were re-called with MiXCR into one record per CDR3 protein. The sample lists about 730,000 distinct CDR3 sequences, roughly 43% occurring once. Material for sequencing was blood. The receptors were sampled from a woman aged 55-69 years in good health.

This clonotype was recorded a few times. The chain links TRBV29-1 to TRBJ2-1; D uncertain. Per germline, CDR1 SQVTM and CDR2 ANQGSEA. This CDR3 has 15 amino acids. V lost 0 bases and J lost 5, with 14 bases in between. CDR3 coding DNA: TGCAGCGTTGAAGATCCACAGTTTTCCAACAATGAGCAGTTCTTC. It is translated as CSVEDPQFSNNEQFF.

The chain carries TRBV20-1 and TRBJ2-1; 7 nucleotides line up with TRBD2. Germline loops: CDR1 DFQATT, CDR2 SNEGSKA (reference sequence). With V trimmed by 6 bases and J by 7 bases, 15 bases remained unmatched. The CDR3 is made up of 15 amino acids. The CDR3 nucleotides are TGCAGTGCAGAGAGGAGGACTAGTGCCGGGAATGAGCAGTTCTTC. It encodes CSAERRTSAGNEQFF.

This CDR3 is CASRIPGQGNEQYF. CDR3 sequence (DNA): TGTGCCAGCAGGATCCCGGGACAGGGGAACGAGCAGTACTTC. This rearrangement joins TRBV28 to TRBJ2-7; 10 bases are shared with TRBD1. V was clipped by 6 bases and J by 5 bases; unmatched bases: 7. The CDR3 loop spans 14 amino acids. Germline assignment: CDR1 MDHEN and CDR2 SYDVKM.

V usage is TRBV7-2 and J usage is TRBJ2-4; 10 nucleotides agree with TRBD2. The CDR3 is made up of 15 amino acids. Looked up from germline, CDR1 is SGHTA and CDR2 is FQGNSA. Trimming took 4 bases from V and 7 from J; bases not matched to a gene: 7. CDR3 amino acids: CASSSYLAGVNIQYF. The DNA of the CDR3 is TGTGCCAGCAGCTCCTATCTAGCGGGGGTGAACATTCAGTACTTC.

V and J are TRBV7-9 and TRBJ2-7; no clear D gene. The J call may be in error: the DNA end matches TRBJ2-5 better. The CDR3 contains 15 residues. Germline lookup yields CDR1 SEHNR and CDR2 FQNEAQ (reference sequence). CDR3 DNA sequence: TGTGCCAGCAGCCAAAACCCGGCTCGCCAAGAGACCCAGTACTTC. Its protein product is CASSQNPARQETQYF.

This clonotype has only a few counts. J is TRBJ2-5 and V is TRBV7-9; no reliable D call. CDR1 is SEHNR and CDR2 is FQNEAQ in the germline V gene (reference sequence). The CDR3 spans 9 residues. CDR3 in amino acids: CSIQETQYF. The CDR3 DNA reads TGTTCGATACAAGAGACCCAGTACTTC.

The V and J genes are TRBV6-1 and TRBJ2-6; weak D call: TRBD2 (5 bases). Germline CDR1 reads MNHNS; CDR2 reads SASEGT. The CDR3 contains 15 residues. V dropped 6 bases and J dropped 4 bases, with 13 bases sitting between them. The CDR3 protein is CASRIGGSGANVLTF. The CDR3 DNA sequence: TGTGCCAGCAGGATTGGAGGCTCGGGGGCCAACGTCCTGACTTTC.

The V and J genes are TRBV7-9 and TRBJ2-5, with 9 bases aligning to TRBD1. V lost 5 bases, J lost 5 bases, and 12 bases stayed unmatched. Germline V CDR1 and CDR2: SEHNR, FQNEAQ (reference sequence). This CDR3 has 16 amino acids. In DNA, the CDR3 is TGTGCCAGCAGCCCCCTCGGGACAGGGCCCCATGAGACCCAGTACTTC. It codes for CASSPLGTGPHETQYF. The full variable domain, rest sourced from reference TRBV7-9 and TRBJ2-5, is DTGVSQNPRHKITKRGQNVTFRCDPISEHNRLYWYRQTLGQGPEFLTYFQNEAQLEKSRLLSDRFSAERPKGSFSTLEIQRTEQGDSAMYLCASSPLGTGPHETQYFGPGTRLLVL.

Only a few counts were recorded for this clonotype. This chain uses TRBV15 with TRBJ2-7; the match to TRBD2 covers 11 bases. V was pared by 5 bases and J by 4 bases, with 7 bases of the junction left unmatched. The CDR3 has 15 residues. Germline CDR1 LNHNV, CDR2 YYDKDF (reference sequence). The chain's CDR3 is CATSPRTSGPYEQYF. The CDR3, as DNA: TGTGCCACCAGCCCACGGACTAGCGGGCCTTACGAGCAGTACTTC.

The CDR3 DNA sequence: TGTGCCAGCAGCGGGACAGGGACTACCCTAACAGATGAGCAGTTCTTC. Translated: CASSGTGTTLTDEQFF. The V gene is TRBV9, the J gene TRBJ2-1; a weak D match, TRBD1 (8 bases). Germline-derived CDR1 and CDR2 are SGDLS and YYNGEE. With 3 bases removed from V and 8 bases from J, the gap between germline ends came to 21 bases. The CDR3 length is 16 residues.

Turning to this clonotype: A clone one base away is much larger, so this may be a read error. The chain couples TRBV6-6 to TRBJ2-3; D not resolved. CDR1 is MNHNY and CDR2 is SVGAGI in the germline V gene (reference sequence). CDR3 length equals 13 residues. Written as DNA, the CDR3 is TGTGCCAGCAGTTACTCGGGCTCGGATACGCGGTATTTT. Its protein product is CASSYSGSDTRYF.

This clonotype appeared a few times. This chain links TRBV27 with TRBJ2-4; a possible D gene is TRBD2 (6 bases). The J call is in doubt because the DNA end fits TRBJ2-7 better. The CDR3 is 15 amino acids. The germline gives CDR1 MNHEY, CDR2 SMNVEV (reference sequence). The CDR3: CASSLEGSSSYEQYF. CDR3 nucleotide sequence: TGTGCCAGCAGTTTGGAGGGATCGAGCTCCTACGAGCAGTACTTC.

This rearrangement joins TRBV7-8 to TRBJ1-4; 8 bases agree with TRBD1. CDR3 length equals 17 residues. The V segment lost 4 bases and the J segment 5 bases; nucleotides outside the gene matches: 12. Germline V gene lookup returns CDR1 SGHVS and CDR2 FQNEAQ. CDR3 residues: CASSWGQAGSVNEKLFF. The DNA of the CDR3 is TGTGCCAGCAGCTGGGGACAGGCGGGCTCAGTGAATGAAAAACTGTTTTTT.

The sample holds a few counts of this clonotype. The chain recombines TRBV27 with TRBJ1-2, with 8 bases that match TRBD1. V was clipped by 4 bases and J by 4 bases; unmatched bases: 5. This CDR3 has 14 residues. Germline CDR1 is MNHEY and CDR2 is SMNVEV (reference sequence). CDR3 protein: CASSSDRGFYGYTF. For the CDR3, the DNA is TGTGCCAGCAGTTCAGACAGGGGATTCTATGGCTACACCTTC.

The rearrangement uses TRBV5-1 and TRBJ2-3, with TRBD2 matching over 8 bases. The CDR3 sequence is 16 residues long. Germline V gene lookup returns CDR1 SGHRS and CDR2 YFSETQ. J was trimmed by 1 base and V by 2 bases; bases with no gene match: 6. CDR3 bases: TGCGCCAGCAGCTTAACCGGGAGGGTGGGCACAGATACGCAGTATTTT. Protein: CASSLTGRVGTDTQYF.

This chain links TRBV20-1 with TRBJ2-1, with TRBD2 matching over 10 bases. CDR3 length: 13 residues. Germline CDR1 DFQATT, CDR2 SNEGSKA (reference sequence). Unmatched junction bases numbered 4, after V lost 3 bases and J lost 8 bases. This chain's CDR3 is CSASASGSDEQFF. Written as DNA, the CDR3 is TGCAGTGCTAGTGCTAGCGGGAGCGATGAGCAGTTCTTC.

This clonotype was counted between two and nine times. The genes are TRBV3-1 and TRBJ2-5; no clear D. The V and J ends lost 4 bases and 1 base respectively, with 16 bases between them. Germline V gives CDR1 LGHDT, CDR2 YNNKEL (reference sequence). The CDR3 has 16 residues. CDR3 in DNA: TGTGCCAGCAGCCGTTTGCGCGGAGAGCGCCAAGAGACCCAGTACTTC. It encodes CASSRLRGERQETQYF.

The V and J genes are TRBV9 and TRBJ2-3; 7 bases fit TRBD2. V was clipped by 1 base and J by 4 bases; unmatched bases: 3. CDR1 and CDR2 from the germline V gene are SGDLS and YYNGEE. The CDR3 has 14 amino acids. The CDR3 spells CASSVRGVADTQYF. In DNA form, the CDR3 reads TGTGCCAGCAGCGTACGGGGGGTGGCAGATACGCAGTATTTT.

V usage is TRBV28 and J usage is TRBJ2-7; TRBD1 agrees at 7 bases. The germline V gene encodes CDR1 MDHEN and CDR2 SYDVKM. CDR3 size: 16 residues. Trimming at V came to 6 bases and at J to 1 base, leaving 12 bases not matched to a gene. The CDR3 is CASRRSGGRGSYEQYF. The DNA for the CDR3 is TGTGCCAGCAGACGATCAGGGGGAAGAGGATCCTACGAGCAGTACTTC. Based on the CDR3 plus reference TRBV28 and TRBJ2-7, the full variable domain is DVKVTQSSRYLVKRTGEKVFLECVQDMDHENMFWYRQDPGLGLRLIYFSYDVKMKEKGDIPEGYSVSREKKERFSLILESASTNQTSMYLCASRRSGGRGSYEQYFGPGTRLTVT.

This clonotype has just one count. The chain links TRBV20-1 to TRBJ2-7, with TRBD2 identical over 7 bases. The CDR3 has 15 residues. V shed 6 bases and J 1 base; nucleotides not matched to a gene: 12. CDR1 and CDR2 from the germline V gene are DFQATT and SNEGSKA (reference sequence). The CDR3 nucleotides read TGCAGTGCCCAATCGGGTACTAGCGTTTCCTACGAGCAGTACTTC. Its protein product is CSAQSGTSVSYEQYF.

This clonotype was seen a few times. This chain links TRBV12-3 or TRBV12-4 with TRBJ2-1; 7 bases are shared with TRBD2. With 7 bases clipped from V and 8 bases from J, the junction kept 2 bases outside the gene matches. The CDR3 is made up of 11 amino acids. The CDR3 is CASTRGDEQFF. The DNA of the CDR3 is TGTGCCAGCACTCGGGGGGATGAGCAGTTCTTC.

The chain carries TRBV3-1 and TRBJ1-1; possible D gene TRBD1, 5 bases. CDR1 and CDR2 from the germline V gene are LGHDT and YNNKEL (reference sequence). V lost 3 bases and J 1 base, leaving 15 bases between the germline ends. This CDR3 is 16 amino acids long. The chain's CDR3 is CASSQGPPPGNTEAFF. The CDR3 DNA follows: TGTGCCAGCAGCCAGGGACCACCTCCTGGGAACACTGAAGCTTTCTTT.

This clonotype appeared a few times. The chain combines TRBV5-1 with TRBJ2-5, with TRBD2 identical over 8 bases. The length of the CDR3 is 16 residues. The V segment lost 0 bases and the J segment 2 bases; nucleotides outside the gene matches: 6. In germline, CDR1 is SGHRS, CDR2 YFSETQ. CDR3 nucleotide sequence: TGCGCCAGCAGCTTGGAGGCGGGAGGTAAACAAGAGACCCAGTACTTC. It translates to CASSLEAGGKQETQYF.

J is TRBJ1-1 and V is TRBV5-1, with 9 bases matching TRBD1. The trim removed 5 bases at V and 3 bases at J, leaving 8 bases unmatched. Germline V lookup: CDR1 SGHRS, CDR2 YFSETQ. The CDR3 runs 15 residues. In DNA, the CDR3 is TGCGCCAGCAGTTCCCGACAGGGGGATTACACTGAAGCTTTCTTT. Amino acids: CASSSRQGDYTEAFF.